This TCR beta chain was obtained from a study of T-cell memory formation after mild COVID-19. Study-wide background: TCR clusters showed largely donor specificity.

This clonotype was recorded a few times. The antigen remains unidentified. In TCRdb, the 5' RACE reads were re-called with MiXCR into one record per CDR3 protein. Of some 490,000 distinct CDR3 sequences listed, approximately 18% are singletons. CDR3 length: 15 residues. Germline lookup yields CDR1 MNHEY and CDR2 SVGAGI. Germline trimming cut 4 bases from V and 5 bases from J; bases unmatched to any gene: 9. General study results and limits: The authors left the SARS-CoV-2 specificity of second-wave clones peaking on day 37 unconfirmed. Later expanders leaned toward CD4+, whereas clones contracting from day 15 to 85 were balanced CD4/CD8.

The source material was PBMCs or a T cell subset sorted from them (not recorded which). This chain connects TRBV6-5 to TRBJ2-7; 9 bases line up with TRBD1. This TCR came from an adult woman who had mild COVID-19 (a few samples of this study predate the infection). Cell type and time point are not known. CDR3 in amino acids: CASSLGQGRIHEQYF. As DNA, the CDR3 is TGTGCCAGCAGTTTGGGACAGGGCAGGATCCACGAGCAGTACTTC.